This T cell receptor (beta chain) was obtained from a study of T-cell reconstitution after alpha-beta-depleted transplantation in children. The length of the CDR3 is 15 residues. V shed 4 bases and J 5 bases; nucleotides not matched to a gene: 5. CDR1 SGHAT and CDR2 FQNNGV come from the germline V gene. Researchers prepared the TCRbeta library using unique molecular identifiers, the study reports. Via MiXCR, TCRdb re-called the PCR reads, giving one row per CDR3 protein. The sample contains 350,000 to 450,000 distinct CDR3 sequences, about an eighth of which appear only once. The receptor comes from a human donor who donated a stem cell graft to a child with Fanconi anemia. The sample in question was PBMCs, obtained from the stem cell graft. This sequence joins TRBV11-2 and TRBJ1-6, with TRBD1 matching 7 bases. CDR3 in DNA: TGTGCCAGCAGCTCGATCGGGACAGATAATTCACCCCTCCACTTT. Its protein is CASSSIGTDNSPLHF. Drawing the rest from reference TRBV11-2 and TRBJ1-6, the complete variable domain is EAGVAQSPRYKIIEKRQSVAFWCNPISGHATLYWYQQILGQGPKLLIQFQNNGVVDDSQLPKDRFSAERLKGVDSTLKIQPAKLEDSAVYLCASSSIGTDNSPLHFGNGTRLTVT.